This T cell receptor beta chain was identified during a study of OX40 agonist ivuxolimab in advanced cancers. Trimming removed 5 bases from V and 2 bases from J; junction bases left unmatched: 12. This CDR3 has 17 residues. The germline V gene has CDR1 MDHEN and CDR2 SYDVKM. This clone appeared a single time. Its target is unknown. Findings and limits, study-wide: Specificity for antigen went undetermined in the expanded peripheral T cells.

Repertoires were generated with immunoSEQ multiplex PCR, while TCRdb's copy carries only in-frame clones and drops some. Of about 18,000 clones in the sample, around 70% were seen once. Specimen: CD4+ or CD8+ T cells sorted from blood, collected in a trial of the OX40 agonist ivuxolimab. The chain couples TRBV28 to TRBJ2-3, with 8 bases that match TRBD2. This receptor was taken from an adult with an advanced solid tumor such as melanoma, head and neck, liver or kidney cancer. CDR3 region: CASSTDGRGTDTDTQYF. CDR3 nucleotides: TGTGCCAGCAGTACCGACGGGAGGGGCACTGACACAGATACGCAGTATTTT.